This is a list of T cell receptor beta chains from one sample in a study of PD-L1 blockade in urothelial cancer. Libraries were prepared by immunoSEQ multiplex PCR; TCRdb keeps only in-frame clonotypes and omits some of them. The table lists around 49,000 clones, almost 85% of them singletons. The sample here was PBMCs, taken around atezolizumab (anti-PD-L1) treatment. These receptors were taken from a man aged 60 to 69 with urothelial cancer. The CDR3 runs from the conserved cysteine through the conserved F or W.

J: TRBJ2-7
V: TRBV5-5
CDR3: CASSLQGYEQYF

J: TRBJ2-5
V: TRBV28
CDR3: CASSLVMRQETQYF

J: TRBJ1-1
V: TRBV6-5
CDR3: CASRSTYRGGTEAFF

J: TRBJ2-3
V: TRBV14
CDR3: CASSQHGGSDTQYF

J: TRBJ2-2
V: TRBV11-2
CDR3: CASSFIPGELFF

J: TRBJ1-4
V: TRBV7-9
CDR3: CASSSPTPGLKEKLFF

J: TRBJ1-1
V: TRBV5-4
CDR3: CASSLTSDTEAFF

J: TRBJ1-5
V: TRBV19
CDR3: CASLGDYQPQHF

J: TRBJ1-3
V: TRBV6-5
CDR3: CASSYGTGASGNTIYF

J: TRBJ2-1
V: TRBV19
CDR3: CASSIEQGPYNEQFF

J: TRBJ2-2
V: TRBV4-3
CDR3: CASSQEAPANTGELFF

J: TRBJ2-1
V: TRBV11-3
CDR3: CASSRGYNYNEQFF

J: TRBJ2-1
V: TRBV11-3
CDR3: CASSLGSGPPNEQFF

J: TRBJ2-6
V: TRBV11-2
CDR3: CASSLVGDRGTTGANVLTF

J: TRBJ2-3
V: TRBV5-1
CDR3: CASSLSSTDTQYF

J: TRBJ2-7
V: TRBV19
CDR3: CASSAGLAYFDEQYF

J: TRBJ2-7
V: TRBV5-5
CDR3: CASSLGLAGSYEQYF

J: TRBJ1-1
V: TRBV5-1
CDR3: CASSPGQDTEAFF

J: TRBJ2-7
V: TRBV4-3
CDR3: CASSQEWQGSYEQYF

J: TRBJ2-7
V: TRBV18
CDR3: CASSLRTGFSYEQYF

J: TRBJ1-2
V: TRBV30
CDR3: CAWMRRQLQGHGYTF

J: TRBJ2-3
V: TRBV21-1
CDR3: CASSKDEGDFTDTQYF

J: TRBJ1-3
V: TRBV28
CDR3: CASSSGQVRNTIYF

J: TRBJ2-4
V: TRBV6-5
CDR3: CASSWTRSQTKNIQYF

J: TRBJ2-7
V: TRBV7-8
CDR3: CASSLAPQVSYEQYF

J: TRBJ1-1
V: TRBV2
CDR3: CASRAGQGENTEAFF

J: TRBJ1-5
V: TRBV11-2
CDR3: CASSLVPDSPSPQHF

J: TRBJ1-2
V: TRBV28
CDR3: CASIKINGGQGANTNYGYTF